This entry describes one T cell receptor beta chain. Its antigen is currently unknown. The data stem from a study of T cells after yellow fever vaccination. TCRdb processed the 5' RACE reads anew with MiXCR; each CDR3 protein has one entry. The sample lists about 260,000 distinct CDR3 sequences; about 5.2% were seen once. Findings and caveats of the study: Overlap between CD4 and CD8 compartments was detected for a small share of clonotypes.

Per the germline V gene, CDR1 is GTSNPN and CDR2 is SVGIG (reference sequence). V was pared by 2 bases and J by 15 bases, with 12 bases of the junction left unmatched. The CDR3 sequence is 14 residues long. The rearrangement joins TRBV30 to TRBJ1-6; 8 bases match TRBD1. The clonotype originates from a man aged 18 to 29 who received the YFV17D yellow fever vaccine. Specimen: CD4+ T cells sorted from PBMCs, collected on the day of the yellow fever booster vaccination. The CDR3 region has the DNA TGTGCCTGGAGTAGGGGACAGGCGAACCTTCTCCTCCACTTT. The encoded protein is CAWSRGQANLLLHF.